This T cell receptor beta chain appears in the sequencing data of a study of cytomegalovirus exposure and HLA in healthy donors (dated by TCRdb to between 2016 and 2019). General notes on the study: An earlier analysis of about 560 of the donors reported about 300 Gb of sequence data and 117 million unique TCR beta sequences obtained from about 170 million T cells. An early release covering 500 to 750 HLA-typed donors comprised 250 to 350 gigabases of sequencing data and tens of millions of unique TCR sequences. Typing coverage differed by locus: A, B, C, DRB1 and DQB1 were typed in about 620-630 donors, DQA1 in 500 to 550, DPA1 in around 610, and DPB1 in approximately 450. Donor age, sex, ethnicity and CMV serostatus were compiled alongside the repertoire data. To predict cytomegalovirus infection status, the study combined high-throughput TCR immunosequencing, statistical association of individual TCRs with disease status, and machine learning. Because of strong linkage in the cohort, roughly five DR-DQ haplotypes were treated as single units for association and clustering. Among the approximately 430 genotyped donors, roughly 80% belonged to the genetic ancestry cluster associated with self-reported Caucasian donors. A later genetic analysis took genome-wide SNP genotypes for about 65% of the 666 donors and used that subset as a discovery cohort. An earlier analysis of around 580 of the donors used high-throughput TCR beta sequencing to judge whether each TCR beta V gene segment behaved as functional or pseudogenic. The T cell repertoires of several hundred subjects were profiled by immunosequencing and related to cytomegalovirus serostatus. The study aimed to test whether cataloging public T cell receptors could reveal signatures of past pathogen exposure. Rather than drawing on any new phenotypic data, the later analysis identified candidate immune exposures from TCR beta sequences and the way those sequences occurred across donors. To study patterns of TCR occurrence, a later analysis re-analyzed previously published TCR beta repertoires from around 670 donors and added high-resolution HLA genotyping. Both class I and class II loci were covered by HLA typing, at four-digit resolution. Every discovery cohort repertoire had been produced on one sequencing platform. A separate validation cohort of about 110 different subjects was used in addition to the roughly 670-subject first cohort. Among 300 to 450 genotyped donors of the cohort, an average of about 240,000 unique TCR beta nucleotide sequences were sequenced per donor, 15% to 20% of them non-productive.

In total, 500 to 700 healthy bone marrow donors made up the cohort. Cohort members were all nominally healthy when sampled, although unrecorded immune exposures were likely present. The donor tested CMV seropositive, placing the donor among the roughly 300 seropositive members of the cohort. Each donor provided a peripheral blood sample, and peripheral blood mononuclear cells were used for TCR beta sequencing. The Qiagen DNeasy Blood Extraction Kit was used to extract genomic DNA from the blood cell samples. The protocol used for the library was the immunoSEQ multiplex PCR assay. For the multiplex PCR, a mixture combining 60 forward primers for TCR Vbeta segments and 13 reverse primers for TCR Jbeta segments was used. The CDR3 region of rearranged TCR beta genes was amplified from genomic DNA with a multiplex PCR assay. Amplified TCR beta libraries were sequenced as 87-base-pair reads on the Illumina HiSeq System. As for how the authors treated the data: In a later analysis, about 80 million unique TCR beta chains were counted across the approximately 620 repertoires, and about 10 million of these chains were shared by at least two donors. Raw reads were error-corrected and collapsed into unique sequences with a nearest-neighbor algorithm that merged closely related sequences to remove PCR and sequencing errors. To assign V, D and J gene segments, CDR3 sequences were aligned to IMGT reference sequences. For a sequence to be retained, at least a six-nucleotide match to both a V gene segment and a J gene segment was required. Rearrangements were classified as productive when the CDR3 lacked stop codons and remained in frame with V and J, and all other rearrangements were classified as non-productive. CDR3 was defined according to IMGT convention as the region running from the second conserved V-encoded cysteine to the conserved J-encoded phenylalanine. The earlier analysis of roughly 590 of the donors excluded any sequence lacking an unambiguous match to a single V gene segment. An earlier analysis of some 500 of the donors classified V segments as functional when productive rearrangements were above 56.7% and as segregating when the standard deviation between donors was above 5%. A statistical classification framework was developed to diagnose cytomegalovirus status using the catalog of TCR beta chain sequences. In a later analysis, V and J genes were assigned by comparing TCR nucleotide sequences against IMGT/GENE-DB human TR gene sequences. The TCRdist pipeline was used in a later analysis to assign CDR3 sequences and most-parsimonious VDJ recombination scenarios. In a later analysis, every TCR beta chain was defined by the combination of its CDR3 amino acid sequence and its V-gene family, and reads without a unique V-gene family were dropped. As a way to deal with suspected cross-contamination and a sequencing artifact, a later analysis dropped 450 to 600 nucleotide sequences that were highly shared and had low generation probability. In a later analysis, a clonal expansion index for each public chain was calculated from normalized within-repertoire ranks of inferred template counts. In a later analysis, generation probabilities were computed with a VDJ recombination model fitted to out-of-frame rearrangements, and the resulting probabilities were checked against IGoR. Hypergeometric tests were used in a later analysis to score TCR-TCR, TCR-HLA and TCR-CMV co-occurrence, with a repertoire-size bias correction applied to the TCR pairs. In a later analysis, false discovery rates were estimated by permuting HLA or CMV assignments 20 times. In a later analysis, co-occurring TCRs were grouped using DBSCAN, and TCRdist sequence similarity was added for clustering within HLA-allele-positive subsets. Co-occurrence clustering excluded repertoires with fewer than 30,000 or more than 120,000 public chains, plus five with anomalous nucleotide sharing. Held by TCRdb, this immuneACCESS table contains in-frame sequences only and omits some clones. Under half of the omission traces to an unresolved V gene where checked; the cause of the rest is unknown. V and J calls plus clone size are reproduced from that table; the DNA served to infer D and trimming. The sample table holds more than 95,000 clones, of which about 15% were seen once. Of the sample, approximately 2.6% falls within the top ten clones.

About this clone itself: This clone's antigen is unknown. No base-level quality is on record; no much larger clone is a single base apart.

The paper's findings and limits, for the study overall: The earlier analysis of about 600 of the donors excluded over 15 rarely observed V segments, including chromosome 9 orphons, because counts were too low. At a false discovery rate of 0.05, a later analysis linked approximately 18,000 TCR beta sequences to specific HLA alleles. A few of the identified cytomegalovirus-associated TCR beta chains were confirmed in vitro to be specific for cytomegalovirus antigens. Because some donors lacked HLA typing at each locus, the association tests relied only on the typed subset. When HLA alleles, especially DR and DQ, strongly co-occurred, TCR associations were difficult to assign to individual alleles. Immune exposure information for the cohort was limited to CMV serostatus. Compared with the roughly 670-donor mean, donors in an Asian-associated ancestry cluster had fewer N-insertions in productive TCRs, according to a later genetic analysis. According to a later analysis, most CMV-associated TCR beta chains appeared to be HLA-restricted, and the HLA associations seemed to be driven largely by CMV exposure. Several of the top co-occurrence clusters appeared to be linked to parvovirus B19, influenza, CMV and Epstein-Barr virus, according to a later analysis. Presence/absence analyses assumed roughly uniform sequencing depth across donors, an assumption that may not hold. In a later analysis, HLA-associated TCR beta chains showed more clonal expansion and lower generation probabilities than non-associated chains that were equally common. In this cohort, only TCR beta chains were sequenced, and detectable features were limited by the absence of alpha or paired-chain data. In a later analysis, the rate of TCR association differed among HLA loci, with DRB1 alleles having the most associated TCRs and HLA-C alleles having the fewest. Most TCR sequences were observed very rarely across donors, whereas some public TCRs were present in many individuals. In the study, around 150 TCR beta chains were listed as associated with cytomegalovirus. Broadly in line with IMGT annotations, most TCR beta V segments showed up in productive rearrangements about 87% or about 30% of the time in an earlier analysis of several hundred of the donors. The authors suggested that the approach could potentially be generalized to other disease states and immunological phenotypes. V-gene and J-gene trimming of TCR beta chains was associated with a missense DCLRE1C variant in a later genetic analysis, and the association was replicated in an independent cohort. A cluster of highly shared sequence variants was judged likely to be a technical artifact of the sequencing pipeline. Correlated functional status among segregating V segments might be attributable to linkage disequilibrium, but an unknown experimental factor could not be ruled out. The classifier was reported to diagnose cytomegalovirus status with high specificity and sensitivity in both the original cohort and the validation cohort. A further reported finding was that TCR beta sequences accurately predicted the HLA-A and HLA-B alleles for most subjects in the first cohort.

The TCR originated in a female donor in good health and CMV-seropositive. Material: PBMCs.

The nucleotide sequence reads as follows: TGTGCCACAGGACAGTCGGCCATTGCAACTAATGAAAAACTGTTTTTT. It codes for CATGQSAIATNEKLFF. Rearrangement joined TRBV19 to TRBJ1-4; TRBD1 is perhaps the D gene, given 6 matching bases. V is clipped by 10 bases and J by 0 bases, and the sequence between their germline boundaries is 18 bases long. The CDR3 covers 16 residues, taking in both the cysteine and the phenylalanine. Only the CDR3 part of the read is kept: 48 bases, read in frame from the first base. CDR1 and CDR2 are drawn from the germline V gene (reference sequence): LNHDA, SQIVND.